These T cell receptor beta chains were read from a single sample in a study of blood T cell repertoires in COVID-19. Assay used: immunoSEQ multiplex PCR; TCRdb lists only in-frame clones, some missing. The sample records some 270,000 clones, 70% to 90% being singletons. The source material was PBMCs or T cells enriched from blood (not recorded which). The receptor source for this set is a woman aged 45-65 years who had been exposed to COVID-19. Both conserved end residues are part of each CDR3. The order of the fields is J gene, V gene, CDR3 length, clone size, D gene, CDR3 DNA, CDR3 protein. D genes are given only for firm matches. Clone size is stated in some rows and not others, as once, few, many or a class when expanded.

TRBJ2-2 TRBV9 17 - TRBD2 TGTGCCAGCAGCTCCCAAGCGGGGTGGGGACCCACCGGGGAGCTGTTTTTT CASSSQAGWGPTGELFF
TRBJ2-5 TRBV12-5 18 - - TGTGCTAGTTCCCCTGGGTTCCTAGTGGGGGCACTCCAAGAGACCCAGTACTTC CASSPGFLVGALQETQYF
TRBJ1-1 TRBV20-1 13 - - TGCAGTGCTAGTATAGGGACAAACACTGAAGCTTTCTTT CSASIGTNTEAFF
TRBJ1-6 TRBV6-5 14 - - TGTGCCAGCAGTTACTCGTCGCTAAATTCACCCCTCCACTTT CASSYSSLNSPLHF
TRBJ1-2 TRBV5-5 14 - - TGTGCCAGCAGCCTGTGGGGGGACCCCTATGGCTACACCTTC CASSLWGDPYGYTF
TRBJ1-6 TRBV6-5 13 medium-sized - TGTGCCAGCAGTTACGTCGGGGAATCACCCCTCCACTTT CASSYVGESPLHF
TRBJ1-4 TRBV7-2 14 - TRBD1 TGTGCCAGCAGCTTAGGGACAGGGAATGAAAAACTGTTTTTT CASSLGTGNEKLFF
TRBJ1-5 TRBV27 14 - - TGTGCCAGCAGCCATTATGAGGGTAGTCAGCCCCAGCATTTT CASSHYEGSQPQHF
TRBJ2-2 TRBV24-1 15 - - TGTGCCACCAGTGATCCGGGACAAAACACCGGGGAGCTGTTTTTT CATSDPGQNTGELFF
TRBJ2-2 TRBV5-4 15 - TRBD1 TGTGCCAGCAGCTCGGGACAGGGAACCACCGGGGAGCTGTTTTTT CASSSGQGTTGELFF
TRBJ2-7 TRBV1 15 once - TGCACCAGCAGCCATCTCCCCCCCCTAGATCTTGGGCAGTACTTC CTSSHLPPLDLGQYF
TRBJ1-3 TRBV30 12 - - TGTGCCTCCTCGACAGCTGGAAACACCATATATTTT CASSTAGNTIYF
TRBJ1-6 TRBV16 14 - TRBD1 TGTGCCAGCCTTCGGGGACAGGGTAATTCACCCCTCCACTTT CASLRGQGNSPLHF
TRBJ1-6 TRBV7-8 16 - TRBD1 TGTGCCAGCAGCTTCAGGACAGGGGGCCTGAATTCACCCCTCCACTTT CASSFRTGGLNSPLHF
TRBJ1-1 TRBV6-5 12 few - TGTGCCACCGGACGGGGAGACACTGAAGCTTTCTTT CATGRGDTEAFF
TRBJ1-2 TRBV5-6 16 few - TGTGCCAGCAGCTTGGATGTGGGGCTAACTAACTATGGCTACACCTTC CASSLDVGLTNYGYTF
TRBJ2-3 TRBV24-1 15 - TRBD1 TGTGCCACCAGTGATTTCAGGGGGCGAGGGGATACGCAGTATTTT CATSDFRGRGDTQYF
TRBJ1-3 TRBV11-2 16 - - TGTGCCAGCAGCTTAAATAATCCGAGCTCTGGAAACACCATATATTTT CASSLNNPSSGNTIYF
TRBJ1-5 TRBV7-2 14 once TRBD1 TGTGCCAGCAGCTTAACAGGGGTTAATCAGCCCCAGCATTTT CASSLTGVNQPQHF
TRBJ2-1 TRBV27 15 - TRBD1 TGTGCCAGCAGTCTAACGCGGACAGGGGGAGATGAGCAGTTCTTC CASSLTRTGGDEQFF
TRBJ1-3 TRBV5-4 15 - TRBD1 TGTGCCAGCAGCCTAGACAGGGTAGGCGGAAACACCATATATTTT CASSLDRVGGNTIYF
TRBJ1-1 TRBV18 12 - TRBD1 TGTGCCAGCTCACCCCGGGACAGGGAAGCTTTCTTT CASSPRDREAFF
TRBJ1-2 TRBV13 14 - TRBD1 TGTGCCAGCAGCTCACAGGGGTCTAACTATGGCTACACCTTC CASSSQGSNYGYTF
TRBJ2-5 TRBV28 13 - TRBD1 TGTGCCAGCAGTACGGACAGGAGGGAGACCCAGTACTTC CASSTDRRETQYF
TRBJ1-1 TRBV28 14 - TRBD1 TGTGCCAGCAGTCGAAGAACAGGGGACACTGAAGCTTTCTTT CASSRRTGDTEAFF
TRBJ1-3 TRBV16 15 - - TGTGCCAGCAGCCAATCGCAGGGGCCTGGAAACACCATATATTTT CASSQSQGPGNTIYF
TRBJ1-2 TRBV29-1 13 - - TGCAGCGTACCCCGACGCCCCAGGGATGGCTACACCTTC CSVPRRPRDGYTF
TRBJ1-4 TRBV3-1/TRBV3-2 16 - - TGTGCCAGCAGCGACCTCGCCGGGGCGGGGGGAGAAAAACTGTTTTTT CASSDLAGAGGEKLFF
TRBJ1-2 TRBV6-2/TRBV6-3 14 - - TGTGCCAGCAGTTACTCTACAGGGATCGATGGCTACACCTTC CASSYSTGIDGYTF
TRBJ2-3 TRBV7-2 12 - - TGTGCCAGCAGCCCTGGCACAGATACGCAGTATTTT CASSPGTDTQYF
TRBJ2-3 TRBV7-9 16 - TRBD2 TGTGCCAGCAGCTCCTCTAGCGGGGGGCAGTTTGATACGCAGTATTTT CASSSSSGGQFDTQYF
TRBJ1-2 TRBV6-5 15 once - TGTGCCAGCAGTTACCTCTCAAGAGGAAGGGGAACCCTCTTCTTC CASSYLSRGRGTLFF
TRBJ1-2 TRBV4-2 15 - TRBD1 TGTGCCAGCAGCCCCCCCGACAGGGTCTTTGGTGGCTACACCTTC CASSPPDRVFGGYTF
TRBJ2-5 TRBV3-1/TRBV3-2 14 - - TGTGCCAGCAGCCAAGATCAGAACCAAGAGACCCAGTACTTC CASSQDQNQETQYF
TRBJ2-1 TRBV6-2/TRBV6-3 15 - TRBD1 TGTGCCAGCAGTTACGCCGGGACAGGGTGGGACGAGCAGTTCTTC CASSYAGTGWDEQFF
TRBJ2-2 TRBV7-9 15 once TRBD2 TGTGCCAGCAGCGAACGGCGGGGGTTCACCGGGGAGCTGTTTTTT CASSERRGFTGELFF
TRBJ2-2 TRBV13 17 once - TGTGCCAGCAGCTTAGGCCGTGGCAGATCGAACACCGGGGAGCTGTTTTTT CASSLGRGRSNTGELFF
TRBJ1-2 TRBV11-2 16 - - TGTGCCAGCAGCTTAGGGCGGGTCCGGGGGTACTATGGCTACACCTTC CASSLGRVRGYYGYTF
TRBJ2-6 TRBV4-1 16 - - TGCGCCAGCAGCCAAGAGCCGGGTGCTGGGGCCAACGTCCTGACTTTC CASSQEPGAGANVLTF